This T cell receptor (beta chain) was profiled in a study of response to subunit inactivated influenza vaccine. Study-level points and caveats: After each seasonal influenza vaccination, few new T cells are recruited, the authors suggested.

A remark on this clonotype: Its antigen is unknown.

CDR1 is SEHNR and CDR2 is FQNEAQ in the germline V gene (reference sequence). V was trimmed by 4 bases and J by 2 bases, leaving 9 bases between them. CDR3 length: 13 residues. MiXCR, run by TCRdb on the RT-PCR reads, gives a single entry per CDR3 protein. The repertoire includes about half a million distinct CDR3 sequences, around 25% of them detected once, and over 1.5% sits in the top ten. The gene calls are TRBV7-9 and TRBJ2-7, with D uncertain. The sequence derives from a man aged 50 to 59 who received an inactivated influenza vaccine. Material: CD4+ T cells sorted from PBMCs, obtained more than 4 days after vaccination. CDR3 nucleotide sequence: TGTGCCAGCAGCTATAGGAATCCCTACGAGCAGTACTTC. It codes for CASSYRNPYEQYF.